The 2 T cell receptor beta chains in this list originate from one sample, sequenced in a study of siplizumab effects on memory and regulatory T cells. TCRdb's table, derived via immunoSEQ multiplex PCR, lists solely in-frame clones and lacks some. This table has approximately 90,000 clones, 94% appearing once. The specimen sequenced was non-Treg CD4+ T cells sorted from blood. The receptors originated from a human donor in good health.

CDR3 residues: CASSPLDFNEQFF. The CDR3 DNA reads TGTGCCAGCAGCCCTTTGGACTTTAATGAGCAGTTCTTC. The rearrangement links TRBV4-2 to TRBJ2-1; TRBD2 is a possible D gene (5 bases). This CDR3 has 13 amino acids. Per germline, CDR1 LGHNA and CDR2 YNFKEQ. Trimming pared 4 bases from V and 7 bases from J, leaving 11 bases between.

This clone was seen a single time. This sequence joins TRBV27 and TRBJ2-3, with D tentatively TRBD1 or TRBD2 (5 bases each). Between the trimmed V and J ends, which lost 3 bases and 0 bases, there was a span of 7 bases. The CDR3 is 14 residues long. The germline V gene encodes CDR1 MNHEY and CDR2 SMNVEV (reference sequence). CDR3 nucleotide sequence: TGTGCCAGCAGTTTTTGGGACAGCACAGATACGCAGTATTTT. It is translated as CASSFWDSTDTQYF.